This TCR beta chain was retrieved from a study of T-cell reconstitution after alpha-beta-depleted transplantation in children. General study findings and limits: About two months after transplant, alpha-beta T cells reportedly came from several hundred expanded graft clones. T cells produced anew were the main source of T-cell counts and diversity one year after transplant.

CDR3 length: 16 residues. From germline, CDR1 is SGHRS and CDR2 YFSETQ. Germline trimming cut 2 bases from V and 5 bases from J; bases unmatched to any gene: 10. This clonotype occurred many times. What it binds is unknown. Unique molecular identifiers were incorporated into the prepared TCRbeta library. TCRdb reanalysed the PCR reads using MiXCR and keeps one entry per CDR3 protein. The sample shows about 600,000 distinct CDR3 sequences, about an eighth of them seen only once. V is TRBV5-1 and J is TRBJ1-2, with 9 positions matching TRBD1. The sequencing used PBMCs, mostly from graft donor cells, collected 360 days after TCRalphabeta/CD19-depleted stem cell transplant. The TCR comes from a male patient younger than 18 who had a stem cell transplant for acute myeloid leukemia, so the T cells may come from the graft donor. CDR3 bases: TGCGCCAGCAGCTTACGCGGGGGACAGGGAGATTATGGCTACACCTTC. Residues: CASSLRGGQGDYGYTF.